The next 12 T cell receptor beta chains were all read from a single sample in a study of T cell responses to AZD1222 COVID-19 vaccine. The protocol was immunoSEQ multiplex PCR, while the TCRdb copy is restricted to in-frame clones and leaves out a portion. This sample has about 120,000 clones, with 86% found just once. The material was peripheral blood, obtained 28 days after the second AZD1222 dose. These receptor sequences come from an adult who received the AZD1222 COVID-19 vaccine.

The chain uses TRBV12-3 or TRBV12-4 and TRBJ1-1; no definite D call. This CDR3 comprises 13 residues. V was cut by 2 bases and J by 10 bases, with 14 bases left in between. Here the CDR3 reads CASSLSPSVGAFF. The CDR3 coding sequence is TGTGCCAGCAGTTTAAGTCCTTCTGTGGGAGCTTTCTTT.

This chain joins TRBV7-3 and TRBJ2-1; D remains unclear. Germline CDR1 and CDR2: SGHTA and FQGTGA. This CDR3 comprises 13 residues. Trimming removed 0 bases from V and 7 bases from J, with 7 bases in between. For the CDR3, the DNA is TGTGCCAGCAGCTTAACGAAGGCGAATGAGCAGTTCTTC. Translating it yields CASSLTKANEQFF.

The rearrangement uses TRBV28 and TRBJ1-2; D may be TRBD1 (6 bases). CDR1 is MDHEN, CDR2 SYDVKM, per germline. This CDR3 region has 13 residues. Trimming left V 5 bases short and J 2 bases short, with 9 bases between. The CDR3, as DNA: TGTGCCAGCAGTCCTCAGGGGAACTATGGCTACACCTTC. Translation gives CASSPQGNYGYTF.

The chain carries TRBV6-5 and TRBJ1-5; D remains ambiguous. CDR3 length equals 15 residues. V was trimmed by 6 bases and J by 2 bases, leaving 14 bases between them. Germline assignment: CDR1 MNHEY and CDR2 SVGAGI. The CDR3 loop reads CASRQTTRGNQPQHF. Here the CDR3 DNA reads TGTGCCAGCAGACAGACTACGAGGGGCAATCAGCCCCAGCATTTT.

This chain connects TRBV9 to TRBJ2-3; 9 bases match TRBD1. The CDR3 spans 16 residues. The germline V gene encodes CDR1 SGDLS and CDR2 YYNGEE. The ends lost 3 bases at V and 6 bases at J; junction bases unmatched: 11. The CDR3 here is CASSASGTGTGDTQYF. The CDR3 DNA is TGTGCCAGCAGCGCCTCCGGGACAGGGACGGGGGATACGCAGTATTTT.

The chain employs TRBV30 and TRBJ1-2; D gene ambiguous. Per germline, CDR1 GTSNPN and CDR2 SVGIG (reference sequence). V lost 0 bases to trimming and J lost 4 bases, with 12 bases between them. The CDR3 spans 14 residues. CDR3: CAWSVGGFTYGYTF. Written as DNA, the CDR3 is TGTGCCTGGAGTGTGGGCGGATTCACCTATGGCTACACCTTC.

The V and J genes are TRBV18 and TRBJ1-5; tentatively, D is TRBD1 (5 bases). Trimming removed 4 bases at V and 9 bases at J, with 13 bases between. There are 13 residues in the CDR3. Looked up from germline, CDR1 is KGHSH and CDR2 is LQKENI. In DNA form, the CDR3 reads TGTGCCAGCTCACATGAACGTGGGGGGCCCCAGCATTTT. Amino acid sequence: CASSHERGGPQHF.

The chain employs TRBV10-3 and TRBJ1-5, with D possibly TRBD1 on 5 matching bases. Germline CDR1 and CDR2: ENHRY and SYGVKD. CDR3 length: 15 amino acids. Deletions cut 0 bases from V and 7 bases from J, with 13 bases between. CDR3 region: CAISESGGRGQPQHF. The CDR3 DNA reads TGTGCCATCAGTGAGTCGGGGGGGAGAGGCCAGCCCCAGCATTTT.

The chain recombines TRBV11-3 with TRBJ1-2, with D possibly matching TRBD1 (5 bases). Germline V gene data show CDR1 as SGHNT and CDR2 as YENEEA. With 0 bases removed from V and 0 bases from J, the gap between germline ends came to 20 bases. CDR3 size: 19 residues. In DNA form, the CDR3 reads TGTGCCAGCAGCTTAGAGGGTTGGAAAGCAGGGCCCGCTAACTATGGCTACACCTTC. Amino acids: CASSLEGWKAGPANYGYTF.

This chain uses TRBV3-1 (or the pseudogene TRBV3-2) with TRBJ2-1; TRBD2 is a possible D gene (5 bases). CDR1 LGHDT and CDR2 YNNKEL come from the germline V gene (reference sequence). CDR3 length: 15 amino acids. With 6 bases removed from V and 0 bases from J, the gap between germline ends came to 12 bases. CDR3 coding DNA: TGTGCCAGCAGTTTCGACTACAACTCCTACAATGAGCAGTTCTTC. Translation: CASSFDYNSYNEQFF.

J is TRBJ1-1 and V is TRBV11-3; no definite D call. The CDR3 has 15 residues. CDR1 and CDR2 (germline): SGHNT, YENEEA. V gave up 3 bases and J gave up 1 base, with 12 bases separating them. CDR3 region: CASSLDGNWNTEAFF. The CDR3 coding sequence is TGTGCCAGCAGCTTGGATGGGAATTGGAACACTGAAGCTTTCTTT.

This clone was seen a single time. This chain links TRBV11-3 with TRBJ2-7; D uncertain. The CDR3 loop spans 13 amino acids. V was cut by 1 base and J by 1 base, with 5 bases left in between. Germline CDR1 SGHNT, CDR2 YENEEA. CDR3 protein: CASSLGHSYEQYF. As DNA, the CDR3 is TGTGCCAGCAGCTTAGGGCATTCCTACGAGCAGTACTTC. Full variable domain (remainder filled in from reference TRBV11-3 and TRBJ2-7): EAGVVQSPRYKIIEKKQPVAFWCNPISGHNTLYWYLQNLGQGPELLIRYENEEAVDDSQLPKDRFSAERLKGVDSTLKIQPAELGDSAVYLCASSLGHSYEQYFGPGTRLTVT.